These T cell receptor beta chains were read from a single sample in a study of control samples from healthy donors and cancer patients. Sequencing was performed with immunoSEQ multiplex PCR; in TCRdb, only in-frame clones are kept and a portion is missing. The sample has about 140,000 clones, around 90% seen once. Sequences were obtained from blood. These receptors originate from a man aged 25 to 40 in good health. Both conserved end residues are part of each CDR3. A D gene is named only where the DNA matches it firmly.

J: TRBJ2-7
V: TRBV5-8
D: -
DNA: TGTGCCAGCAGCTGGGCTGACCTCGCCTACGAGCAGTACTTC
CDR3: CASSWADLAYEQYF

J: TRBJ2-1
V: TRBV7-3
D: TRBD2
DNA: TGTGCCAGCAGCCAGGGACTAGCGGGGGCCCCGAGCTCCTACAATGAGCAGTTCTTC
CDR3: CASSQGLAGAPSSYNEQFF

J: TRBJ1-2
V: TRBV30
D: -
DNA: TGTGCCTGGAGGGGGGACGGGACTAACTATGGCTACACCTTC
CDR3: CAWRGDGTNYGYTF

J: TRBJ2-7
V: TRBV4-1
D: -
DNA: TGCGCCAGCAGCCAAGAAACAGCCTACGAGCAGTACTTC
CDR3: CASSQETAYEQYF

J: TRBJ1-4
V: TRBV18
D: TRBD1
DNA: TGTGCCAGCTCACCCGGGACAGGCAGTGAAAAACTGTTTTTT
CDR3: CASSPGTGSEKLFF

J: TRBJ2-1
V: TRBV9
D: -
DNA: TGTGCCAGCAGCGTAGACAGGCTTCTCTCCTACAATGAGCAGTTCTTC
CDR3: CASSVDRLLSYNEQFF

J: TRBJ2-3
V: TRBV2
D: TRBD1
DNA: TGTGCCAGCAGTCGGGACAGAAACACAGATACGCAGTATTTT
CDR3: CASSRDRNTDTQYF

J: TRBJ2-7
V: TRBV2
D: TRBD2
DNA: TGTGCCAGCAGTGGGGAGGGGCGGGCGCCCAACGAGCAGTACTTC
CDR3: CASSGEGRAPNEQYF

J: TRBJ1-1
V: TRBV7-9
D: -
DNA: TGTGCCAGCAGCTTAGTAGGCCAACAAACTGAAGCTTTCTTT
CDR3: CASSLVGQQTEAFF

J: TRBJ2-1
V: TRBV30
D: -
DNA: TGTGCCTGGAGTCCGACCGGCTCCTACAATGAGCAGTTCTTC
CDR3: CAWSPTGSYNEQFF

J: TRBJ1-5
V: TRBV6-5
D: -
DNA: TGTGCCAGCAGTTCCTCCCCCGGGGGTAGCAATCAGCCCCAGCATTTT
CDR3: CASSSSPGGSNQPQHF

J: TRBJ1-3
V: TRBV3-1/TRBV3-2
D: -
DNA: TGTGCCAGCAGCCAAGACGCGAACTCTGGAAACACCATATATTTT
CDR3: CASSQDANSGNTIYF

J: TRBJ1-3
V: TRBV12-5
D: -
DNA: TGTGCTAGTGGTTTGATGCTAGGGACCATCAGCGGAAACACCATATATTTT
CDR3: CASGLMLGTISGNTIYF

J: TRBJ2-7
V: TRBV2
D: TRBD1
DNA: TGTGCCAGCCGGGACAGCTCCTACGAGCAGTACTTC
CDR3: CASRDSSYEQYF

J: TRBJ1-2
V: TRBV24-1
D: -
DNA: TGTGCCACCAGTGACAGGACAGCTTATTATGGCTACACCTTC
CDR3: CATSDRTAYYGYTF

J: TRBJ2-3
V: TRBV7-3
D: -
DNA: TGTGCCAGCAGCTTAGGTGGGACCGTATTAAACACAGATACGCAGTATTTT
CDR3: CASSLGGTVLNTDTQYF

J: TRBJ1-1
V: TRBV5-1
D: TRBD1
DNA: TGCGCCAGCTCTTTCGGGGACAGAGTCGCTGAAGCTTTCTTT
CDR3: CASSFGDRVAEAFF

J: TRBJ2-7
V: TRBV6-5
D: TRBD1
DNA: TGTGCCAGCAGTTACTCATCGGGACAGCGCTACGAGCAGTACTTC
CDR3: CASSYSSGQRYEQYF

J: TRBJ1-2
V: TRBV6-1
D: TRBD1
DNA: TGTGCCAGCAGTGAAGAGATCGACAGGGGTGGCTACACCTTC
CDR3: CASSEEIDRGGYTF

J: TRBJ1-4
V: TRBV9
D: -
DNA: TGTGCCAGCAGCGTATCCGGGACCTCGGATGAAAAACTGTTTTTT
CDR3: CASSVSGTSDEKLFF

J: TRBJ2-1
V: TRBV9
D: -
DNA: TGTGCCAGCACCGTTAGGGCAGGGGAATATAATGAGCAGTTCTTC
CDR3: CASTVRAGEYNEQFF

J: TRBJ2-3
V: TRBV15
D: TRBD1
DNA: TGTGCCACCAGCAGCCGGACAGGGCTAAATACGCAGTATTTT
CDR3: CATSSRTGLNTQYF

J: TRBJ1-6
V: TRBV5-6
D: -
DNA: TGTGCCAGCAGCCCGCGGGTTTATTCACCCCTCCACTTT
CDR3: CASSPRVYSPLHF

J: TRBJ1-5
V: TRBV10-3
D: TRBD1
DNA: TGTGCCATCAGTGAAGACAGGGGGCTTCAGCCCCAGCATTTT
CDR3: CAISEDRGLQPQHF

J: TRBJ2-7
V: TRBV28
D: TRBD1
DNA: TGTGCCAGCAGTACTCGGACAGGGAGCTACGAGCAGTACTTC
CDR3: CASSTRTGSYEQYF

J: TRBJ2-7
V: TRBV11-2
D: -
DNA: TGTGCCAGCAGCGGGGGACGGCGCTACGAGCAGTACTTC
CDR3: CASSGGRRYEQYF

J: TRBJ1-2
V: TRBV19
D: TRBD1
DNA: TGTGCCAGTAGTATTAGGGGACAGCTTTATGGCTACACCTTC
CDR3: CASSIRGQLYGYTF

J: TRBJ2-7
V: TRBV30
D: -
DNA: TGTGCCTGGAGTGTAAGGGCAGGGGGGTACGAGCAGTACTTC
CDR3: CAWSVRAGGYEQYF

J: TRBJ1-4
V: TRBV5-1
D: TRBD1
DNA: TGCGCCAGCAGCTTGGTCGAGACAGGGGGTAATGAAAAACTGTTTTTT
CDR3: CASSLVETGGNEKLFF

J: TRBJ1-3
V: TRBV27
D: -
DNA: TGTGCCAGCAGTTTATCGGGCAGAGTAAACACCATATATTTT
CDR3: CASSLSGRVNTIYF

J: TRBJ2-1
V: TRBV18
D: TRBD2
DNA: TGTGCCAGCTCACGAACGGGGGGGGCCTCCTACAATGAGCAGTTCTTC
CDR3: CASSRTGGASYNEQFF

J: TRBJ2-7
V: TRBV7-4
D: TRBD1
DNA: TGTGCCAGCAGCAATACAGGGGGCGAGCAGTACTTC
CDR3: CASSNTGGEQYF

J: TRBJ2-1
V: TRBV25-1
D: TRBD1
DNA: TGTGCCAGCAGTGTCGGGACAGGGAGTGTGTACAATGAGCAGTTCTTC
CDR3: CASSVGTGSVYNEQFF

J: TRBJ2-7
V: TRBV28
D: -
DNA: TGTGCCAGCAGCACAGGGTTATCCTACGAGCAGTACTTC
CDR3: CASSTGLSYEQYF

J: TRBJ2-7
V: TRBV7-9
D: TRBD1
DNA: TGTGCCAGCAGGCAGGGGACAGCCAACACTCATAATTCCTACGAGCAGTACTTC
CDR3: CASRQGTANTHNSYEQYF